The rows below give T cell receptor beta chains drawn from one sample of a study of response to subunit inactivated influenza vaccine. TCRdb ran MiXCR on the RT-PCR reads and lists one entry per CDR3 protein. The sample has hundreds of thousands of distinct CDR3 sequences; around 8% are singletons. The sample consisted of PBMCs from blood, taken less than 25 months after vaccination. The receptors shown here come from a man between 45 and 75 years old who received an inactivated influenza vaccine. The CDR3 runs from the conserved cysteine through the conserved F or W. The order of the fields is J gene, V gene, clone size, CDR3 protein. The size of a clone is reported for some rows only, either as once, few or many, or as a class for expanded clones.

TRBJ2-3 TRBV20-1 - CSAADRGGTDTQYF
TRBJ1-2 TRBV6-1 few CASRREGTRDYGYTF
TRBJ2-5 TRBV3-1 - CASSQGRQPQETQYF
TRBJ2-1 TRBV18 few CASSPRRQGPNEQFF
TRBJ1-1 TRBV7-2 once CASSWLGQNTEAFF
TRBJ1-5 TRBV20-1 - CSATPGLGSNQPQHF
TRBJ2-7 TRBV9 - CASSVSTSGRWYEQYF
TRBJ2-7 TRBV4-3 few CASSPNPGSSYEQYF
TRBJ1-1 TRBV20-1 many CSARGGAVNTEAFF
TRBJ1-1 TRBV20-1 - CSARDAAFF
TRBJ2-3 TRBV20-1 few CSASVLAGGSDTQYF
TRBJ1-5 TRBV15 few CATSTFRGGNQPQHF
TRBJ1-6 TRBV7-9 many CASRAQNSPLHF
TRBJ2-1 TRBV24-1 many CATSDLRTSYNEQFF
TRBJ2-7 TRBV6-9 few CASSYSLGGGYEQYF
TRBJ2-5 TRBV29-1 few CSVGGRRETQYF
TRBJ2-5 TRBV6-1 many CASSQFSGQGSRKTQYF
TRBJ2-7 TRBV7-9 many CASSPARTGGSYEQYF